The 3 T cell receptor beta chains below were found in one sample sequenced in a study of blood T cell repertoires in COVID-19. Some clones are missing from TCRdb's copy, which holds only in-frame ones; the method was immunoSEQ multiplex PCR. The sample consists of about 19,000 clones, 88% of them appearing once. Sample: peripheral blood. These receptor sequences come from a human donor in a cohort sampled during active COVID-19.

The chain employs TRBV6-5 and TRBJ2-3, with a tentative D call TRBD2 (6 bases). Germline assignment: CDR1 MNHEY and CDR2 SVGAGI. The CDR3 is made up of 15 amino acids. The V end lost 2 bases, the J end lost 8 bases, and 17 bases lay between the germline ends. CDR3 sequence: CASSYASASRGTQYF. The CDR3 nucleotides read TGTGCCAGCAGTTACGCTAGCGCCTCCCGTGGTACGCAGTATTTT.

The V gene is TRBV11-2, the J gene TRBJ1-1; D remains ambiguous. Trimming removed 0 bases from V and 8 bases from J, with 13 bases in between. CDR1 is SGHAT and CDR2 is FQNNGV in the germline V gene. This CDR3 region has 14 residues. The CDR3 loop reads CASSLESGSTEAFF. In nucleotides, the CDR3 is TGTGCCAGCAGCTTAGAATCAGGATCAACAGAAGCTTTCTTT.

The chain joins TRBV6-1 to TRBJ2-7, with 7 bases matching TRBD1. The V gene's germline CDR1 is MNHNS and CDR2 SASEGT. V lost 7 bases, J lost 6 bases, and 12 bases stayed unmatched. This CDR3 region has 14 residues. The CDR3 is CASTPKGARAEQYF. Here the CDR3 DNA reads TGTGCCAGCACTCCCAAGGGGGCGAGGGCCGAGCAGTACTTC.